This T cell receptor beta chain was sequenced during a study of shared clonotypes between healthy human individuals. Germline CDR1 is PRHDT and CDR2 is FYEKMQ (reference sequence). V shed 0 bases, J shed 6 bases, and the junction held 14 bases outside the gene matches. CDR3 length equals 19 residues. Data came from immunoSEQ multiplex PCR; TCRdb stores just in-frame clones and leaves some out. The sample lists 2.3 million or so clones; approximately 93% were seen once. This sequence joins TRBV13 and TRBJ2-2; 9 bases align to TRBD1. This clonotype originated in a man aged 18 to 30 in good health. Some clones in this sample may be carry-over from other donors' samples. Sequencing was done on a sample of naive CD4+ T cells from PBMCs. Indicated subset: CD45RA+ positively selected. The CDR3 coding sequence is TGTGCCAGCAGCTTAGGACCTGTGGGCACAGGGGGCTTTGCCGGGGAGCTGTTTTTT. Protein product: CASSLGPVGTGGFAGELFF.